Listed below are T cell receptor beta chains from one sample, sequenced in a study of T cell responses to AZD1222 COVID-19 vaccine. The table came from immunoSEQ multiplex PCR; TCRdb's copy has only in-frame clones and leaves some out. The top ten clones hold around 2.2% of a sample with tens of thousands of clones, roughly 87% of them seen once. This specimen consisted of peripheral blood, obtained on day 0 of AZD1222 vaccination. The source of these receptors is an adult in good health. Each CDR3 is given with its conserved first and last residue. The D gene is left open where the match is weak. A row's size may be missing; if present it is once, few, many or a size class.

D | size | J | V | CDR3 | DNA
TRBD1 | - | TRBJ1-2 | TRBV7-8 | CASSKGTGNNYGYTF | TGTGCCAGCAGCAAAGGGACAGGAAATAACTATGGCTACACCTTC
- | - | TRBJ1-1 | TRBV6-5 | CAIGDSRQARTEAFF | TGTGCCATCGGGGATAGCAGACAGGCGCGCACTGAAGCTTTCTTT
- | - | TRBJ1-1 | TRBV2 | CASSQMNTEAFF | TGTGCCAGCAGTCAGATGAACACTGAAGCTTTCTTT
- | - | TRBJ1-1 | TRBV6-2/TRBV6-3 | CASSYKIQGNTEAFF | TGTGCCAGCAGTTACAAGATACAGGGGAACACTGAAGCTTTCTTT
- | - | TRBJ2-1 | TRBV10-1 | CASSEQYHNEQFF | TGCGCCAGCAGTGAACAGTACCACAATGAGCAGTTCTTC
- | - | TRBJ1-2 | TRBV30 | CAWSRDYGYTF | TGTGCCTGGAGTCGGGACTATGGCTACACCTTC
- | - | TRBJ1-6 | TRBV9 | CASSVEAGGNSPLHF | TGTGCCAGCAGCGTAGAGGCAGGTGGTAATTCACCCCTCCACTTT
- | - | TRBJ1-5 | TRBV18 | CASSPDQGIRQPQHF | TGTGCCAGCTCACCGGATCAGGGAATAAGGCAGCCCCAGCATTTT
- | - | TRBJ1-1 | TRBV5-1 | CASSRDRPLNTEAFF | TGCGCCAGCAGCAGAGACAGACCTTTGAACACTGAAGCTTTCTTT
- | few | TRBJ1-1 | TRBV25-1 | CASSTTGRTEAFF | TGTGCCAGCAGTACCACAGGGAGAACTGAAGCTTTCTTT
- | - | TRBJ1-2 | TRBV7-2 | CASSLDGNLQGYGYTF | TGTGCCAGCAGCTTAGATGGTAATCTACAGGGCTATGGCTACACCTTC
TRBD1 | few | TRBJ1-5 | TRBV19 | CASSEQGPQPQHF | TGTGCCAGTAGCGAACAGGGGCCCCAGCCCCAGCATTTT
TRBD1 | - | TRBJ1-1 | TRBV5-4 | CASSGPPGQDTEAFF | TGTGCCAGCAGCGGACCGCCGGGACAGGACACTGAAGCTTTCTTT
- | - | TRBJ1-2 | TRBV2 | CASSETRDVYGYTF | TGTGCCAGCAGTGAAACGAGGGATGTATATGGCTACACCTTC
TRBD1 | - | TRBJ1-2 | TRBV6-6 | CASSRQGENYGYTF | TGTGCCAGCAGTCGACAGGGAGAAAACTATGGCTACACCTTC
TRBD2 | - | TRBJ2-1 | TRBV18 | CASSPKRGNNEQFF | TGTGCCAGCTCACCGAAGCGGGGTAACAATGAGCAGTTCTTC
- | once | TRBJ2-5 | TRBV11-2 | CASTLLGETQYF | TGTGCCAGCACCTTACTAGGGGAGACCCAGTACTTC
TRBD1 | - | TRBJ1-1 | TRBV27 | CARPGGDGLNTEAFF | TGTGCCAGACCAGGGGGGGACGGGTTGAACACTGAAGCTTTCTTT
TRBD1 | - | TRBJ1-4 | TRBV5-4 | CASSLGTGPATNEKLFF | TGTGCCAGCAGCTTGGGGACAGGCCCGGCAACTAATGAAAAACTGTTTTTT
- | once | TRBJ2-7 | TRBV28 | CASSLPGTLTYEQYF | TGTGCCAGCAGTTTACCCGGGACTCTCACCTACGAGCAGTACTTC
TRBD2 | - | TRBJ2-3 | TRBV2 | CASSEVGTRIFSTDTQYF | TGTGCCAGCAGTGAAGTGGGGACTAGGATCTTTAGCACAGATACGCAGTATTTT
TRBD1 | - | TRBJ1-1 | TRBV3-1/TRBV3-2 | CASSPDRVIPEAFF | TGTGCCAGCAGCCCGGACAGGGTCATCCCTGAAGCTTTCTTT
- | - | TRBJ2-1 | TRBV27 | CASSLLARNEQFF | TGTGCCAGCAGTTTATTGGCCCGAAATGAGCAGTTCTTC
TRBD1 | - | TRBJ2-7 | TRBV5-6 | CASSSWDRDYEQYF | TGTGCCAGCAGCTCTTGGGACAGGGACTACGAGCAGTACTTC
TRBD2 | - | TRBJ2-1 | TRBV11-2 | CASSLSGRADNEQFF | TGTGCCAGCAGCTTATCGGGGAGGGCCGACAATGAGCAGTTCTTC
TRBD1 | - | TRBJ1-2 | TRBV20-1 | CRQGGNYGYTF | TGCAGGCAGGGGGGGAACTATGGCTACACCTTC
TRBD1 | - | TRBJ1-5 | TRBV15 | CATSRKTVLSRAGGVNQPQHF | TGTGCCACCAGCCGTAAAACCGTATTATCGCGTGCAGGGGGCGTAAATCAGCCCCAGCATTTT
- | - | TRBJ1-3 | TRBV30 | CAWSNRWSGNTIYF | TGTGCCTGGAGTAACAGGTGGTCTGGAAACACCATATATTTT
TRBD1 | - | TRBJ1-4 | TRBV5-4 | CASSSRDREFNEKLFF | TGTGCCAGCAGCTCCCGGGACAGGGAGTTTAATGAAAAACTGTTTTTT
- | - | TRBJ1-5 | TRBV18 | CASSPSTPTGNQPQHF | TGTGCCAGCTCACCGTCTACGCCTACGGGCAATCAGCCCCAGCATTTT
- | - | TRBJ2-2 | TRBV18 | CASQGSSNTGELFF | TGTGCCAGCCAGGGGTCTTCGAACACCGGGGAGCTGTTTTTT
- | - | TRBJ2-5 | TRBV7-5 | CVRSSRGKETQYF | TGTGTCAGAAGCTCCCGAGGGAAAGAGACCCAGTACTTC
- | - | TRBJ1-2 | TRBV2 | CASSERAYGYTF | TGTGCCAGCAGTGAAAGGGCCTATGGCTACACCTTC
TRBD2 | - | TRBJ2-5 | TRBV7-8 | CASSFVRTSGGRETQYF | TGTGCCAGCAGCTTTGTGAGGACTAGCGGGGGCAGGGAGACCCAGTACTTC
- | - | TRBJ1-4 | TRBV5-4 | CASSLEPSGTKLFF | TGTGCCAGCAGCTTGGAGCCCTCCGGGACTAAACTGTTTTTT
- | few | TRBJ2-2 | TRBV6-5 | CASSKGQNTGELFF | TGTGCCAGCAGTAAGGGACAGAACACCGGGGAGCTGTTTTTT
TRBD2 | - | TRBJ2-1 | TRBV9 | CASSVGGEGSYNEQFF | TGTGCCAGCAGCGTAGGAGGGGAGGGCTCCTACAATGAGCAGTTCTTC
TRBD1 | - | TRBJ1-1 | TRBV10-3 | CAIRVTGDNTEAFF | TGTGCCATCAGGGTGACAGGGGATAACACTGAAGCTTTCTTT
- | - | TRBJ2-7 | TRBV5-4 | CASSLGQNEQYF | TGTGCCAGCAGCTTGGGGCAGAACGAGCAGTACTTC
- | - | TRBJ1-5 | TRBV5-8 | CASSSRAWNQPQHF | TGTGCCAGCAGCTCCCGGGCGTGGAATCAGCCCCAGCATTTT
TRBD2 | few | TRBJ2-7 | TRBV29-1 | CSAAGSGSSYEQYF | TGCAGCGCAGCAGGTAGCGGGAGTTCCTACGAGCAGTACTTC
- | - | TRBJ1-2 | TRBV15 | CATSRDGRATNYGYTF | TGTGCCACCAGCAGAGATGGCAGGGCGACTAACTATGGCTACACCTTC
- | - | TRBJ2-5 | TRBV11-2 | CASSLIGLVQETQYF | TGTGCCAGCAGCCTTATCGGACTCGTCCAAGAGACCCAGTACTTC
- | - | TRBJ2-5 | TRBV29-1 | CSVEVGEQTQYF | TGCAGCGTTGAGGTTGGGGAACAGACCCAGTACTTC
- | once | TRBJ1-5 | TRBV12-3/TRBV12-4 | CASSLSWGQPQHF | TGTGCCAGCAGTTTATCTTGGGGGCAGCCCCAGCATTTT
- | once | TRBJ2-3 | TRBV6-5 | CASRNRFGGTDTQYF | TGTGCCAGCAGAAACAGGTTCGGGGGCACAGATACGCAGTATTTT
- | - | TRBJ1-2 | TRBV5-6 | CASSLVQGNYGYTF | TGTGCCAGCAGCTTGGTGCAGGGTAACTATGGCTACACCTTC
- | - | TRBJ1-5 | TRBV4-2 | CASSQDGGIGQPQHF | TGTGCCAGCAGCCAAGATGGAGGGATTGGTCAGCCCCAGCATTTT
- | - | TRBJ1-4 | TRBV5-4 | CASSSGSSSLGLEKLFF | TGTGCCAGCAGCTCCGGGAGCAGCAGCCTTGGGTTAGAAAAACTGTTTTTT
- | - | TRBJ2-2 | TRBV12-3/TRBV12-4 | CASSTGSTGELFF | TGTGCCAGCAGTACAGGGTCCACCGGGGAGCTGTTTTTT
TRBD2 | - | TRBJ2-1 | TRBV27 | CASGWTSNEQFF | TGTGCCAGCGGATGGACTAGCAATGAGCAGTTCTTC
- | - | TRBJ2-3 | TRBV11-2 | CASSLGLSAASTDTQYF | TGTGCCAGCAGCTTAGGGCTCTCGGCGGCTAGCACAGATACGCAGTATTTT
TRBD1 | - | TRBJ2-3 | TRBV20-1 | CSASTGTGNADTQYF | TGCAGTGCTAGTACCGGGACAGGGAATGCAGATACGCAGTATTTT
TRBD1 | - | TRBJ1-1 | TRBV2 | CASGGTGVSEAFF | TGTGCCAGCGGGGGGACAGGGGTCTCTGAAGCTTTCTTT